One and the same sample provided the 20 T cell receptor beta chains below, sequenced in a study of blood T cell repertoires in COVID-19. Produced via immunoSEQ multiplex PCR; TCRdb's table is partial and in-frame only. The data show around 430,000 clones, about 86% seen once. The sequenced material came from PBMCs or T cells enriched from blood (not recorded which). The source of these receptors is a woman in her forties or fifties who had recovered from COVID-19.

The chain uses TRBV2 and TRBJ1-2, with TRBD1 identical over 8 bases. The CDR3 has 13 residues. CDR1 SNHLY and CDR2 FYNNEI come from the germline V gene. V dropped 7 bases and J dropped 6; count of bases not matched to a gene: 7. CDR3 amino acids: CASNLQGANGYTF. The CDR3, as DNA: TGTGCCAGCAATCTTCAGGGGGCGAATGGCTACACCTTC.

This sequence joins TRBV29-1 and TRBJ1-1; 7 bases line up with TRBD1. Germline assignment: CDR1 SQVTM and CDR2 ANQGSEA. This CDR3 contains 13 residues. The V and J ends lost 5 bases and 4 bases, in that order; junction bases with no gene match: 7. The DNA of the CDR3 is TGCAGCGTTTTCCCAGGGGGACGCACTGAAGCTTTCTTT. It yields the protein CSVFPGGRTEAFF.

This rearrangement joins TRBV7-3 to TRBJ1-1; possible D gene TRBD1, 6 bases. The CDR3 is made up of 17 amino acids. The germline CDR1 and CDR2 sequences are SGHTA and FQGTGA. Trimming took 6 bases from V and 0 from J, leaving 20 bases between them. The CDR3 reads CASRYGPGTFLNTEAFF. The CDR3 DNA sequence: TGTGCCAGCAGATACGGTCCCGGGACATTCCTGAACACTGAAGCTTTCTTT.

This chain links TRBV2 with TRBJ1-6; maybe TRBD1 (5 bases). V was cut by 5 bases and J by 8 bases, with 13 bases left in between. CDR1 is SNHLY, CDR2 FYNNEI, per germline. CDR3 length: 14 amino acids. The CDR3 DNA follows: TGTGCCAGCAGTTCAGCCGCAGGGCATTCACCCCTCCACTTT. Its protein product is CASSSAAGHSPLHF.

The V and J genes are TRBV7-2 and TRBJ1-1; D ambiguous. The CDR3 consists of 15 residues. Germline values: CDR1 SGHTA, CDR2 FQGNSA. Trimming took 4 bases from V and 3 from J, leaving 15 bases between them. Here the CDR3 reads CASSYLSGGDTEAFF. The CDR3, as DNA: TGTGCCAGCAGCTACCTCAGCGGAGGTGACACTGAAGCTTTCTTT.

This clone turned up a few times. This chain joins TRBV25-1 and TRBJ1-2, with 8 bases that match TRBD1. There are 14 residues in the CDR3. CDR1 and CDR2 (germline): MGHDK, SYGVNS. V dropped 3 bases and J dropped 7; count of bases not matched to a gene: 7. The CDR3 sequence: CASSEPGGSSGYTF. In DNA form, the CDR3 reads TGTGCCAGCAGTGAGCCAGGGGGCTCTAGTGGCTACACCTTC.

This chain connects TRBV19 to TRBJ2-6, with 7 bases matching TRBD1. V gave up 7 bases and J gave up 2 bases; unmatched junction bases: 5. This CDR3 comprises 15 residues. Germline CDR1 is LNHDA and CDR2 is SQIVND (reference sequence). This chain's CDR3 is CASMEQGTGANVLTF. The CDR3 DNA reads TGTGCCAGTATGGAACAGGGGACTGGGGCCAACGTCCTGACTTTC.

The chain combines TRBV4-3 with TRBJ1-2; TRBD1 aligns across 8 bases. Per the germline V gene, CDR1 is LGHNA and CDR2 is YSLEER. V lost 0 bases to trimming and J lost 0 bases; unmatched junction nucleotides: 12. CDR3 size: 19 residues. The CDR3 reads CASSQDWQGAIPANYGYTF. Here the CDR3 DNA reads TGCGCCAGCAGCCAAGATTGGCAGGGGGCGATCCCTGCTAACTATGGCTACACCTTC.

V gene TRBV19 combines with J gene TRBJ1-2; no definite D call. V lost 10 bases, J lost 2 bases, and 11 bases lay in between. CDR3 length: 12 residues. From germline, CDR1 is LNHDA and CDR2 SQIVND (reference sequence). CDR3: CATSRRNYGYTF. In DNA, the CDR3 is TGTGCCACCTCCCGCAGAAACTATGGCTACACCTTC. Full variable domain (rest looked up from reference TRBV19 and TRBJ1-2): DGGITQSPKYLFRKEGQNVTLSCEQNLNHDAMYWYRQDPGQGLRLIYYSQIVNDFQKGDIAEGYSVSREKKESFPLTVTSAQKNPTAFYLCATSRRNYGYTFGSGTRLTVV.

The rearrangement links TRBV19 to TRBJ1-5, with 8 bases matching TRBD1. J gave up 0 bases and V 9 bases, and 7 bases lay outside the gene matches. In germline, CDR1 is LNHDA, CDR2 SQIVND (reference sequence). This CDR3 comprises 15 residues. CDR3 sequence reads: CASKTTGASNQPQHF. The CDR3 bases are TGTGCCAGCAAGACGACAGGGGCTAGCAATCAGCCCCAGCATTTT.

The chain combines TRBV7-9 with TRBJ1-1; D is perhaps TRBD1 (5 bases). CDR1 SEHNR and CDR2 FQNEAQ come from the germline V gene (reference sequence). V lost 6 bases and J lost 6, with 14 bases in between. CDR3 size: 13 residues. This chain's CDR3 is CASRPRGRAEAFF. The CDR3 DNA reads TGTGCCAGCAGGCCTAGGGGTCGCGCTGAAGCTTTCTTT.

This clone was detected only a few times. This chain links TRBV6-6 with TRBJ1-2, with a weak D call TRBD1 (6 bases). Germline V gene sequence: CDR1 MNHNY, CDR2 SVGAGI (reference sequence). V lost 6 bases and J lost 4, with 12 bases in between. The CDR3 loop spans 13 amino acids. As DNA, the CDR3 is TGTGCCAGCAGCCCGAGGGGGTTCTATGGCTACACCTTC. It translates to CASSPRGFYGYTF.

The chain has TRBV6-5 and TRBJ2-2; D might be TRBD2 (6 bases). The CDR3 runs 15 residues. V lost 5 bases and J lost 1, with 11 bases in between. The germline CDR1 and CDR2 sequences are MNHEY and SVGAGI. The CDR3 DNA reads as TGTGCCAGCAGTCCGGGACTGGAGAACACCGGGGAGCTGTTTTTT. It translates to CASSPGLENTGELFF.

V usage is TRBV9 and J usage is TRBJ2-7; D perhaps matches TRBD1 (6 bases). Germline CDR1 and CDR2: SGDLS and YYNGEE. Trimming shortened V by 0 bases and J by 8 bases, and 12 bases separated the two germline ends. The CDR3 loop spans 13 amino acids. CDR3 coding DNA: TGTGCCAGCAGCGTAGAAGGGGGAAAGAAGCAGTACTTC. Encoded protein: CASSVEGGKKQYF.

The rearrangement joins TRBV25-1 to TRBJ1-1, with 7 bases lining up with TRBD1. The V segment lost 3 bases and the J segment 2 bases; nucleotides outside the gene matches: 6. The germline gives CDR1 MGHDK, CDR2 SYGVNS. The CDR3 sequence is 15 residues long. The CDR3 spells CASSDPGTANTEAFF. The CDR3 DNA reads TGTGCCAGCAGTGACCCCGGGACAGCCAACACTGAAGCTTTCTTT.

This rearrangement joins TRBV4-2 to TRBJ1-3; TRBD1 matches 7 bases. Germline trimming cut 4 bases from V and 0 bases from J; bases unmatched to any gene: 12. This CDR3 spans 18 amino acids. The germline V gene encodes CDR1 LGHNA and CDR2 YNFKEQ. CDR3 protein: CASSPNDRAAGSGNTIYF. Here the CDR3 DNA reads TGTGCCAGCAGCCCTAACGACAGGGCCGCGGGCTCTGGAAACACCATATATTTT.

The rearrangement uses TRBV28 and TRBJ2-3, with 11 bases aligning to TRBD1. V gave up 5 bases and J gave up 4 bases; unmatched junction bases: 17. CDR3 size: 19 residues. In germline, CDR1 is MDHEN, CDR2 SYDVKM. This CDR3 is CASSTPGQGDYRNPDTQYF. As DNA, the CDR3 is TGTGCCAGCAGTACTCCGGGACAGGGGGATTATAGGAACCCAGATACGCAGTATTTT. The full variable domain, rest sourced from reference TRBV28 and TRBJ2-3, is DVKVTQSSRYLVKRTGEKVFLECVQDMDHENMFWYRQDPGLGLRLIYFSYDVKMKEKGDIPEGYSVSREKKERFSLILESASTNQTSMYLCASSTPGQGDYRNPDTQYFGPGTRLTVL.

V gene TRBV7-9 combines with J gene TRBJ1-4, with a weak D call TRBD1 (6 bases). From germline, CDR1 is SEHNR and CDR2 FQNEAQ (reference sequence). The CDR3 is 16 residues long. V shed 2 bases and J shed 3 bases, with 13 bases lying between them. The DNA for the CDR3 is TGTGCCAGCAGCTTAAATCCACAGGGCCCTAATGAAAAACTGTTTTTT. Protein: CASSLNPQGPNEKLFF.

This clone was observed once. The CDR3 DNA is TGTGCCAGCTCACGGGACAGGGGGAACACTGAAGCTTTCTTT. Protein sequence: CASSRDRGNTEAFF. J is TRBJ1-1 and V is TRBV18; 10 nucleotides line up with TRBD1. The CDR3 runs 14 residues. Germline-derived CDR1 and CDR2 are KGHSH and LQKENI. The ends lost 4 bases at V and 1 base at J; junction bases unmatched: 0. Combining the CDR3 with reference TRBV18 and TRBJ1-1 gives the whole variable domain NAGVMQNPRHLVRRRGQEARLRCSPMKGHSHVYWYRQLPEEGLKFMVYLQKENIIDESGMPKERFSAEFPKEGPSILRIQQVVRGDSAAYFCASSRDRGNTEAFFGQGTRLTVV.

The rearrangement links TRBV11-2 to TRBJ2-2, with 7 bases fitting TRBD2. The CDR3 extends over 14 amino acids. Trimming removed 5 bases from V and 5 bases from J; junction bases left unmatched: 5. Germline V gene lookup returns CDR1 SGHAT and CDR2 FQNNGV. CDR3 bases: TGTGCCAGCAGCGGAGCGGGGTTGACCGGGGAGCTGTTTTTT. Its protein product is CASSGAGLTGELFF. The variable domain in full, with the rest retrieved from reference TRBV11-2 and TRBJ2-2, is EAGVAQSPRYKIIEKRQSVAFWCNPISGHATLYWYQQILGQGPKLLIQFQNNGVVDDSQLPKDRFSAERLKGVDSTLKIQPAKLEDSAVYLCASSGAGLTGELFFGEGSRLTVL.